The following is a T cell receptor (beta chain) sequence with its context. Produced via immunoSEQ multiplex PCR; TCRdb's table is partial and in-frame only. The data show tens of thousands of clones, about nine tenths seen once. This specimen belongs to a study of T cells after posttransplantation cyclophosphamide. There are 15 residues in the CDR3. Germline V gives CDR1 SGDLS, CDR2 YYNGEE. With 2 bases clipped from V and 4 bases from J, the junction kept 8 bases outside the gene matches. Busulfan-fludarabine conditioning, marrow transplant, and cyclophosphamide on days +3 and +4 were administered. The chain has TRBV9 and TRBJ1-2; 7 bases align to TRBD1. The specimen was PBMCs, collected about 62 days after allogeneic stem cell transplant with posttransplant cyclophosphamide. The clonotype was recovered from a male patient aged 60-69 years who received an allogeneic stem cell transplant from a related donor and was CMV-positive. The graft donor may have contributed some T cells. CDR3 nucleotides: TGTGCCAGCAGCGTTGCCGGGACAGACGTCTATGGCTACACCTTC. It codes for CASSVAGTDVYGYTF.